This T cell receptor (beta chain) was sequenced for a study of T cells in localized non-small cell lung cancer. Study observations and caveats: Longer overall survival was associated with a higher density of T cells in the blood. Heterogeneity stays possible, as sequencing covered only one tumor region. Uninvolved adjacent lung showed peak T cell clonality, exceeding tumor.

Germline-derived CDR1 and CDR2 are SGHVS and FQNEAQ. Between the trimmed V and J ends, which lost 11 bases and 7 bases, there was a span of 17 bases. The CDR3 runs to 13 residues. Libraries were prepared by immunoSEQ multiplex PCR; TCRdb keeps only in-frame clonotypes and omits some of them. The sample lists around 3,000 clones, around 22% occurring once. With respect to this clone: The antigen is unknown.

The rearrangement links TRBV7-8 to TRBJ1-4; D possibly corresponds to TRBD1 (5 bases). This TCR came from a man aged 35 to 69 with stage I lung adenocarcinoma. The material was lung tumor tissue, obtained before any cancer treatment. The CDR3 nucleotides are TGTGCCGGATCCGAGGGGCAGGGTGAAAAACTGTTTTTT. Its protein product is CAGSEGQGEKLFF.